The 5 T cell receptor beta chains given below trace back to one sample, sequenced in a study of a mutant IDH1 vaccine in newly diagnosed glioma. Using immunoSEQ multiplex PCR, the repertoire was profiled, and TCRdb retains in-frame clones only, with some absent. Of roughly 50,000 clones listed, around four fifths are singletons. The time point here: week 35, safety follow-up. Topical imiquimod was applied with each vaccine dose, which held 300 ug of mutant IDH1 20-mer peptide. Their recognized antigens are unknown. This specimen consisted of PBMCs, obtained from a glioma patient whose treatment included an IDH1 peptide vaccine. These receptors all stem from a man aged 35-49 years with glioma.

The CDR3 bases are TGTGCCAGCAGTTACTCGAAAGCCTCTGGGGATGAGCAGTTCTTC. Amino acid sequence: CASSYSKASGDEQFF. This rearrangement joins TRBV6-6 to TRBJ2-1; D is unclear. The CDR3 loop spans 15 amino acids. V was cut by 0 bases and J by 8 bases, with 14 bases left in between. The germline V gene has CDR1 MNHNY and CDR2 SVGAGI (reference sequence).

The rearrangement links TRBV29-1 to TRBJ2-3; D not resolved. Germline V gives CDR1 SQVTM, CDR2 ANQGSEA. The V and J ends lost 5 bases and 6 bases respectively, with 9 bases between them. The CDR3 spans 11 residues. CDR3 sequence reads: CSVPGLDTQYF. CDR3 bases: TGCAGCGTTCCTGGTTTGGATACGCAGTATTTT.

This chain connects TRBV7-9 to TRBJ2-5; maybe TRBD1 (6 bases). The CDR3 is 13 residues long. In germline, CDR1 is SEHNR, CDR2 FQNEAQ (reference sequence). With 5 bases removed from V and 5 bases from J, the gap between germline ends came to 12 bases. CDR3 region: CASSTTGTETQYF. CDR3 DNA sequence: TGTGCCAGCAGCACAACAGGGACGGAGACCCAGTACTTC.

J is TRBJ2-1 and V is TRBV7-3; the match to TRBD2 covers 11 bases. The CDR3 is 17 residues long. Germline values: CDR1 SGHTA, CDR2 FQGTGA. V trimming: 5 bases; J trimming: 8 bases; junction bases outside the gene matches: 14. The CDR3 loop reads CASSPFSGGAKIHEQFF. The CDR3 DNA reads TGTGCCAGCAGCCCTTTTAGCGGGGGGGCCAAAATCCATGAGCAGTTCTTC.

The chain couples TRBV7-8 to TRBJ2-3; no clear D gene. There are 14 residues in the CDR3. Germline V gives CDR1 SGHVS, CDR2 FQNEAQ. V lost 5 bases to trimming and J lost 6 bases, with 15 bases between them. The CDR3 is CASSTMTLHDTQYF. CDR3 nucleotides: TGTGCCAGCAGCACTATGACTCTGCATGATACGCAGTATTTT.